These 26 T cell receptor beta chains originate from one sample sequenced in a study of control samples from healthy donors and cancer patients. Here immunoSEQ multiplex PCR was the method, and the copy in TCRdb shows in-frame clones only, minus some. The sample includes 100,000 to 150,000 clones, 85% to 95% of them seen just once. Sample: PBMCs. Source of these receptors: a man older than 75 with head and neck cancer.

The rearrangement links TRBV2 to TRBJ2-3, with D unclear. The CDR3 totals 13 residues. V was trimmed by 8 bases and J by 2 bases, leaving 11 bases between them. Germline V gene sequence: CDR1 SNHLY, CDR2 FYNNEI. CDR3 DNA sequence: TGTGCCAGCTTGGGTAGAAACACAGATACGCAGTATTTT. This gives the protein CASLGRNTDTQYF.

The chain employs TRBV6-6 and TRBJ1-5; 7 positions match TRBD1. Germline V gives CDR1 MNHNY, CDR2 SVGAGI (reference sequence). V shed 8 bases and J 6 bases; nucleotides not matched to a gene: 7. The CDR3 runs 13 residues. The chain's CDR3 is CASHPDRVQPQHF. In DNA form, the CDR3 reads TGTGCCAGCCATCCCGACAGGGTTCAGCCCCAGCATTTT.

The chain joins TRBV6-5 to TRBJ1-1; TRBD1 aligns across 7 bases. Trimming took 7 bases from V and 0 from J; bases not matched to a gene: 5. This CDR3 comprises 14 residues. Germline lookup yields CDR1 MNHEY and CDR2 SVGAGI. The CDR3 here is CASIPGQLNTEAFF. CDR3 coding DNA: TGTGCCAGCATTCCGGGACAGCTGAACACTGAAGCTTTCTTT.

This sequence joins TRBV10-3 and TRBJ1-6, with 8 bases matching TRBD1. Germline V gives CDR1 ENHRY, CDR2 SYGVKD. The CDR3 covers 18 residues. Losses at the gene ends were 0 bases for V and 8 bases for J; bases not matched to a gene: 12. The chain's CDR3 is CAISESRSQGAGDSPLHF. Written as DNA, the CDR3 is TGTGCCATCAGTGAGTCGAGGAGCCAGGGGGCCGGAGATTCACCCCTCCACTTT.

This clone was detected once. The chain has TRBV6-5 and TRBJ1-5, with 8 bases lining up with TRBD1. The CDR3 is 15 amino acids. Germline assignment: CDR1 MNHEY and CDR2 SVGAGI. V trimming: 5 bases; J trimming: 4 bases; junction bases outside the gene matches: 7. Here the CDR3 reads CASSQSDRANQPQHF. The DNA of the CDR3 is TGTGCCAGCAGTCAATCGGACAGGGCGAATCAGCCCCAGCATTTT.

V and J are TRBV18 and TRBJ2-2; D possibly corresponds to TRBD2 (5 bases). V lost 4 bases and J lost 0, with 12 bases in between. CDR3 length equals 16 residues. Germline V gives CDR1 KGHSH, CDR2 LQKENI. CDR3 sequence (DNA): TGTGCCAGCTCACGTTTGGGAGTTTCGAACACCGGGGAGCTGTTTTTT. Encoded protein: CASSRLGVSNTGELFF. Based on the CDR3 plus reference TRBV18 and TRBJ2-2, the full variable domain is NAGVMQNPRHLVRRRGQEARLRCSPMKGHSHVYWYRQLPEEGLKFMVYLQKENIIDESGMPKERFSAEFPKEGPSILRIQQVVRGDSAAYFCASSRLGVSNTGELFFGEGSRLTVL.

The table lists this clone with a count of one. The rearrangement joins TRBV9 to TRBJ1-2; D perhaps matches TRBD1 (5 bases). The ends were cut back, 5 bases at V and 0 bases at J, with 5 bases in the middle. The CDR3 loop spans 12 amino acids. Per the germline V gene, CDR1 is SGDLS and CDR2 is YYNGEE. The CDR3, as DNA: TGTGCCAGCAGGGGGCCTAACTATGGCTACACCTTC. Protein product: CASRGPNYGYTF.

The table lists this clone with a few counts. The gene calls are TRBV29-1 and TRBJ1-1, with TRBD1 matching over 11 bases. The CDR3 consists of 14 residues. J was trimmed by 6 bases and V by 6 bases; bases with no gene match: 9. The germline gives CDR1 SQVTM, CDR2 ANQGSEA. The CDR3 DNA is TGCAGCGTACCTCCGGACAGGGGGCGGTCTGAAGCTTTCTTT. The encoded protein is CSVPPDRGRSEAFF.

The rearrangement links TRBV27 to TRBJ1-3; 7 nucleotides line up with TRBD1. Germline CDR1 MNHEY, CDR2 SMNVEV (reference sequence). The CDR3 has 16 amino acids. With 1 base clipped from V and 2 bases from J, the junction kept 5 bases outside the gene matches. CDR3 nucleotides: TGTGCCAGCAGTTTATTCCCCGACAGGGCTGGAAACACCATATATTTT. The encoded protein is CASSLFPDRAGNTIYF.

The V call is TRBV10-3, the J call TRBJ2-1; 7 bases line up with TRBD2. This CDR3 spans 15 amino acids. V lost 7 bases and J lost 0; bases outside the gene matches: 6. The V gene's germline CDR1 is ENHRY and CDR2 SYGVKD. CDR3 protein: CAINPGGGSYNEQFF. The CDR3 DNA reads as TGTGCCATCAACCCCGGCGGGGGCTCCTACAATGAGCAGTTCTTC.

The J gene is TRBJ1-4, the V gene TRBV19; 10 nucleotides align to TRBD1. This CDR3 contains 15 residues. Per germline, CDR1 LNHDA and CDR2 SQIVND (reference sequence). J lost 7 bases, V lost 6 bases, and 8 bases had no gene match. This CDR3 is CASSSHRDRGEKLFF. The DNA for the CDR3 is TGTGCCAGTAGCTCCCATCGGGACAGGGGTGAAAAACTGTTTTTT.

This clone came up once. The gene calls are TRBV9 and TRBJ1-2; D perhaps matches TRBD1 (6 bases). Trimming stripped 3 bases from V and 5 bases from J, with 14 bases between. Germline CDR1 reads SGDLS; CDR2 reads YYNGEE. There are 14 residues in the CDR3. Here the CDR3 reads CASSASRDTYGYTF. The CDR3 region has the DNA TGTGCCAGCAGCGCATCCCGGGACACTTATGGCTACACCTTC.

The rearrangement joins TRBV5-1 to TRBJ2-7, with D perhaps matching TRBD1 or TRBD2 (5 bases each). Germline assignment: CDR1 SGHRS and CDR2 YFSETQ. The length of the CDR3 is 13 residues. The V end was cut by 3 bases, the J end by 7 bases, with 14 bases between. The CDR3: CASSSGTTWEQYF. CDR3 nucleotide sequence: TGCGCCAGCAGCTCTGGGACCACCTGGGAGCAGTACTTC.

The chain couples TRBV9 to TRBJ2-2; no reliable D call. The germline V gene has CDR1 SGDLS and CDR2 YYNGEE. V lost 3 bases to trimming and J lost 6 bases, with 9 bases between them. The CDR3 has 13 residues. The CDR3: CASSGLEAGELFF. Here the CDR3 DNA reads TGTGCCAGCAGCGGGCTGGAAGCCGGGGAGCTGTTTTTT.

The rearrangement joins TRBV28 to TRBJ2-2; D is uncertain. The CDR3 has 12 amino acids. Trimming shortened V by 3 bases and J by 5 bases, and 4 bases separated the two germline ends. CDR1 and CDR2 (germline): MDHEN, SYDVKM. The CDR3 nucleotides read TGTGCCAGCAGTTTGTTTACCGGGGAGCTGTTTTTT. This translates into CASSLFTGELFF.

The V gene is TRBV6-5, the J gene TRBJ1-5; TRBD1 is a possible D gene (5 bases). CDR1 is MNHEY and CDR2 is SVGAGI in the germline V gene. The V gene lost 5 bases and the J gene lost 7 bases, with 15 bases spanning the gap. The CDR3 sequence is 14 residues long. The CDR3 nucleotides are TGTGCCAGCAGTCCTACGGGGCTAAGGCAGCCCCAGCATTTT. Amino acid sequence: CASSPTGLRQPQHF.

V is TRBV19 and J is TRBJ1-5; no firm D call. CDR1 is LNHDA and CDR2 is SQIVND in the germline V gene (reference sequence). This CDR3 contains 12 residues. V shed 5 bases and J shed 10 bases, with 12 bases lying between them. The chain's CDR3 is CASSGGASPQHF. The CDR3 nucleotides read TGTGCCAGTAGTGGCGGCGCTTCTCCCCAGCATTTT.

The CDR3 nucleotides read TGTGCCACCAGTGGTCCGGGACTAGCGGGATGGAGTGCAGATACGCAGTATTTT. Translated: CATSGPGLAGWSADTQYF. The V and J genes are TRBV24-1 and TRBJ2-3; 13 nucleotides line up with TRBD2. The length of the CDR3 is 18 residues. V gave up 5 bases and J gave up 4 bases; unmatched junction bases: 11. Germline CDR1 and CDR2: KGHDR and SFDVKD.

The genes are TRBV6-2 or TRBV6-3 and TRBJ2-7, with D perhaps TRBD1 (5 bases). V lost 4 bases and J 3 bases, leaving 16 bases between the germline ends. Germline CDR1 is MNHEY and CDR2 is SVGEGT. The CDR3 extends over 15 amino acids. The CDR3: CASSSYGHLFYEQYF. CDR3 nucleotide sequence: TGTGCCAGCAGTTCATACGGACACCTCTTCTACGAGCAGTACTTC.

This clone was counted a single time. The CDR3 bases are TGTGCCAGTAGCGACAGGGGGCGAGTGGAGCTGTTTTTT. This codes for CASSDRGRVELFF. The V gene is TRBV19, the J gene TRBJ2-2; 10 bases align to TRBD1. Trimming removed 6 bases from V and 10 bases from J; junction bases left unmatched: 5. The CDR3 totals 13 residues. Germline V gene sequence: CDR1 LNHDA, CDR2 SQIVND (reference sequence).

The genes are TRBV29-1 and TRBJ2-2; possibly TRBD1 for D (6 bases). Trimming cost V 7 bases and J 4 bases, with 22 bases left between them. This CDR3 is 16 amino acids long. Germline V gene sequence: CDR1 SQVTM, CDR2 ANQGSEA. The chain's CDR3 is CSAGISGTHLTGELFF. The DNA of the CDR3 is TGCAGCGCAGGGATCTCCGGGACACACCTCACCGGGGAGCTGTTTTTT.

The chain uses TRBV30 and TRBJ2-5; possibly TRBD2 for D (6 bases). The V gene's germline CDR1 is GTSNPN and CDR2 SVGIG (reference sequence). This CDR3 is built from 11 residues. The V end was cut by 4 bases, the J end by 6 bases, with 9 bases between. The CDR3 sequence is CAWTEGQTQYF. For the CDR3, the DNA is TGTGCCTGGACGGAGGGACAGACCCAGTACTTC.

The V and J genes are TRBV19 and TRBJ2-5; tentative D call: TRBD2 (5 bases). This CDR3 contains 16 residues. Germline lookup yields CDR1 LNHDA and CDR2 SQIVND (reference sequence). V dropped 0 bases and J dropped 5 bases, with 16 bases sitting between them. CDR3 residues: CASSIEKVRGTETQYF. For the CDR3, the DNA is TGTGCCAGTAGTATAGAAAAGGTCCGGGGTACGGAGACCCAGTACTTC.

V is TRBV7-9 and J is TRBJ1-4; tentatively, D is TRBD1 (5 bases). CDR1 is SEHNR, CDR2 FQNEAQ, per germline (reference sequence). The CDR3 length is 15 residues. Trimming shortened V by 2 bases and J by 3 bases, and 10 bases separated the two germline ends. The CDR3 sequence is CASSLTGQPNEKLFF. CDR3 DNA sequence: TGTGCCAGCAGCTTAACGGGGCAACCTAATGAAAAACTGTTTTTT.

The chain uses TRBV3-1 (or the pseudogene TRBV3-2) and TRBJ2-5, with TRBD2 matching 13 bases. The length of the CDR3 is 15 residues. J lost 5 bases, V lost 7 bases, and 7 bases had no gene match. Per germline, CDR1 LGHDT and CDR2 YNNKEL (reference sequence). The CDR3 reads CASTLLAGGQETQYF. CDR3 bases: TGTGCCAGCACGCTACTAGCGGGGGGGCAGGAGACCCAGTACTTC.

This clone was counted between two and nine times. V usage is TRBV30 and J usage is TRBJ1-2, with D unclear. Germline V CDR1 and CDR2: GTSNPN, SVGIG (reference sequence). This CDR3 comprises 12 residues. V gave up 2 bases and J gave up 5 bases, with 9 bases separating them. CDR3 loop: CAWSKLRYGYTF. The CDR3 DNA sequence: TGTGCCTGGAGTAAGCTCCGTTATGGCTACACCTTC.